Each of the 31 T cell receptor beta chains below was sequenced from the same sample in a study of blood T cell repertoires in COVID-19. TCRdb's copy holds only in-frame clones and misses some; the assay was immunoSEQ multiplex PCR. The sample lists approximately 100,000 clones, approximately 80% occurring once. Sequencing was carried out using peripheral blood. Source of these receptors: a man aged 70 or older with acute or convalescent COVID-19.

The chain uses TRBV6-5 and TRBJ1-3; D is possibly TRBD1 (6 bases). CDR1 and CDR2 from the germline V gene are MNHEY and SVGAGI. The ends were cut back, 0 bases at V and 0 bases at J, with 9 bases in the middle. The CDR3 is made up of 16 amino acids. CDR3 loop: CASSYSGGFSGNTIYF. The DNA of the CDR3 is TGTGCCAGCAGTTACTCAGGGGGTTTCTCTGGAAACACCATATATTTT.

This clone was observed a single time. The CDR3 sequence is CASSQVTSGRAGNEQFF. CDR3 nucleotides: TGTGCCAGCAGCCAAGTGACTAGCGGGAGGGCGGGGAATGAGCAGTTCTTC. The chain employs TRBV3-1 (or the pseudogene TRBV3-2) and TRBJ2-1, with TRBD2 identical over 14 bases. With V trimmed by 1 base and J by 7 bases, 6 bases remained unmatched. The germline gives CDR1 LGHDT, CDR2 YNNKEL (reference sequence). The CDR3 contains 17 residues.

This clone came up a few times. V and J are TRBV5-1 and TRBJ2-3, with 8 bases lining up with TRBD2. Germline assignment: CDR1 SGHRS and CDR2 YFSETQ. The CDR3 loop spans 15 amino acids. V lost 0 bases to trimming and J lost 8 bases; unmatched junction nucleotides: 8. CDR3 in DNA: TGCGCCAGCAGCTTGGAGGCAGCGGGGGATCCTACGCAGTATTTT. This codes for CASSLEAAGDPTQYF.

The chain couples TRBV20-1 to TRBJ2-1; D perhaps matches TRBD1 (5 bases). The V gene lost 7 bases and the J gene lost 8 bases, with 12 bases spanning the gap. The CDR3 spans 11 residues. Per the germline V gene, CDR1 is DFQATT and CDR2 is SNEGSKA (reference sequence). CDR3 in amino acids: CSGRQGHEQFF. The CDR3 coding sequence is TGCAGTGGTCGCCAGGGTCATGAGCAGTTCTTC.

CDR3 sequence: CASSQDHRTANYGYTF. In nucleotides, the CDR3 is TGTGCCAGCAGCCAAGATCATCGGACAGCTAACTATGGCTACACCTTC. This chain links TRBV14 with TRBJ1-2; a possible D gene is TRBD1 (6 bases). This CDR3 spans 16 amino acids. V lost 0 bases to trimming and J lost 0 bases, with 11 bases between them. Germline V lookup: CDR1 SGHDN, CDR2 FVKESK.

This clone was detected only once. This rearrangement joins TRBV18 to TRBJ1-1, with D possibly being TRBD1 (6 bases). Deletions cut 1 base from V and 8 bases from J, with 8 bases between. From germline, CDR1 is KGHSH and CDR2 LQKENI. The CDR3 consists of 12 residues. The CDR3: CASSPLGQEAFF. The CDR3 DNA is TGTGCCAGCTCACCACTCGGACAGGAAGCTTTCTTT.

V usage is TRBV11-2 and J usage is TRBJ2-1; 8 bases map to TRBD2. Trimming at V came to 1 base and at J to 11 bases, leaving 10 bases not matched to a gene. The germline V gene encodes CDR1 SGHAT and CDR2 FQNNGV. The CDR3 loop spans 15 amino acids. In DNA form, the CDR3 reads TGTGCCAGCAGCTTAGCCCGGGGACTAGGTATTCAGCAGTTCTTC. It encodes CASSLARGLGIQQFF.

The CDR3 loop is CASSHKVLTSREKLFF. CDR3 nucleotide sequence: TGTGCCAGCAGCCACAAAGTCCTCACTAGTAGGGAAAAACTGTTTTTT. The genes are TRBV7-2 and TRBJ1-4, with D unclear. Germline-derived CDR1 and CDR2 are SGHTA and FQGNSA. This CDR3 has 16 residues. V lost 5 bases, J lost 8 bases, and 21 bases lay in between.

CDR3 protein: CATLGGVWEKLFF. DNA of the CDR3: TGTGCCACTCTAGGCGGGGTCTGGGAAAAACTGTTTTTT. This chain joins TRBV28 and TRBJ1-4; D is unclear. V lost 10 bases, J lost 8 bases, and 17 bases lay in between. From germline, CDR1 is MDHEN and CDR2 SYDVKM. The CDR3 has 13 residues. Full variable domain (remainder filled in from reference TRBV28 and TRBJ1-4): DVKVTQSSRYLVKRTGEKVFLECVQDMDHENMFWYRQDPGLGLRLIYFSYDVKMKEKGDIPEGYSVSREKKERFSLILESASTNQTSMYLCATLGGVWEKLFFGSGTQLSVL.

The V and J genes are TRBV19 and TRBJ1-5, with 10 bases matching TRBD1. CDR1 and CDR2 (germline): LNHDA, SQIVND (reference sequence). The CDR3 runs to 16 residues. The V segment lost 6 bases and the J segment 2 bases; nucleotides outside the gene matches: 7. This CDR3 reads CASSDRQGAGNQPQHF. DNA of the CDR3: TGTGCCAGTAGCGATAGACAGGGGGCAGGCAATCAGCCCCAGCATTTT.

CDR3 protein: CASSRYDPAAGSGNTIYF. The CDR3 DNA sequence: TGTGCCAGCAGCCGATACGATCCGGCAGCAGGCTCTGGAAACACCATATATTTT. V is TRBV11-2 and J is TRBJ1-3; D not certain. V was trimmed by 5 bases and J by 0 bases, leaving 20 bases between them. This CDR3 is built from 18 residues. CDR1 SGHAT and CDR2 FQNNGV come from the germline V gene.

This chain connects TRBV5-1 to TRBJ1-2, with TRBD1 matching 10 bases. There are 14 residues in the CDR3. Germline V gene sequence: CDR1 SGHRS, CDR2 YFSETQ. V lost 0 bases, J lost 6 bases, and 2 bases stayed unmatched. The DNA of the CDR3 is TGCGCCAGCAGCTTGGGGGACAGGGGAGATGGCTACACCTTC. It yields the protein CASSLGDRGDGYTF.

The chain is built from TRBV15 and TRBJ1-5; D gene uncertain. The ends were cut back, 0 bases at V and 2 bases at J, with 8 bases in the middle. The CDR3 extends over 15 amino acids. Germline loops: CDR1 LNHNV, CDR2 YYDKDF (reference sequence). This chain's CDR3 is CATSRDPGGNQPQHF. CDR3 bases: TGTGCCACCAGCAGAGACCCTGGAGGCAATCAGCCCCAGCATTTT.

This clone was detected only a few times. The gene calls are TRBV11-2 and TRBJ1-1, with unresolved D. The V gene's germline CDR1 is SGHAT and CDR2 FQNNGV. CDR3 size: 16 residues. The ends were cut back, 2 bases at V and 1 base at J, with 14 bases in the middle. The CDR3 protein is CASSLTLGEGNTEAFF. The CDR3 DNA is TGTGCCAGCAGCTTAACCCTGGGAGAGGGGAACACTGAAGCTTTCTTT.

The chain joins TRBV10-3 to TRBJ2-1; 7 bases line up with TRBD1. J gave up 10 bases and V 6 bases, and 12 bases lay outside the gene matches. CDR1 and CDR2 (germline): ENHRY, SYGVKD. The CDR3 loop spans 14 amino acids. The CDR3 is CAISAGTASWEQFF. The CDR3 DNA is TGTGCCATCAGCGCCGGGACAGCCTCTTGGGAGCAGTTCTTC.

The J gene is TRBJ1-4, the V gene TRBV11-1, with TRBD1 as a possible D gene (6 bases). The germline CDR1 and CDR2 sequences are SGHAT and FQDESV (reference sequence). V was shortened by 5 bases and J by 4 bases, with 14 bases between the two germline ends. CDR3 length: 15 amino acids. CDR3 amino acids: CASSRLGAVNEKLFF. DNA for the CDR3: TGTGCCAGCAGCCGGCTGGGGGCAGTTAATGAAAAACTGTTTTTT.

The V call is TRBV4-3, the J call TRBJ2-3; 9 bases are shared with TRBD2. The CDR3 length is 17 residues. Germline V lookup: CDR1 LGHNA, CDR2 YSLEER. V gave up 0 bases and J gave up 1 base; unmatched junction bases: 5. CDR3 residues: CASSQESSGTGTDTQYF. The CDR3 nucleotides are TGCGCCAGCAGCCAAGAGTCTAGCGGGACTGGCACAGATACGCAGTATTTT.

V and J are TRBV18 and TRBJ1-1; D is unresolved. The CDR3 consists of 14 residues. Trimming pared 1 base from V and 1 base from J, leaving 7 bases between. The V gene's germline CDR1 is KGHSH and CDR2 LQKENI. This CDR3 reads CASSPRQENTEAFF. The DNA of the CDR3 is TGTGCCAGCTCACCACGTCAGGAGAACACTGAAGCTTTCTTT.

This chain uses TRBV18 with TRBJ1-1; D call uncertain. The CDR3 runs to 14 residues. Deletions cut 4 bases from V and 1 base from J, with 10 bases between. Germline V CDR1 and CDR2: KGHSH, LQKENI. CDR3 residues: CASSQRAGNTEAFF. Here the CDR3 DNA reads TGTGCCAGCTCACAACGGGCGGGGAACACTGAAGCTTTCTTT. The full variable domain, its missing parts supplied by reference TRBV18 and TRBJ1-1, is NAGVMQNPRHLVRRRGQEARLRCSPMKGHSHVYWYRQLPEEGLKFMVYLQKENIIDESGMPKERFSAEFPKEGPSILRIQQVVRGDSAAYFCASSQRAGNTEAFFGQGTRLTVV.

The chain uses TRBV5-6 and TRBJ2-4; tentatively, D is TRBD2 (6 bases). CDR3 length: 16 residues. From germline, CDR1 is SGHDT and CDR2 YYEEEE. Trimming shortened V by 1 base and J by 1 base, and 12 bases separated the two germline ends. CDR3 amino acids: CASSLYDGGAKNIQYF. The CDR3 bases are TGTGCCAGCAGCTTGTACGATGGAGGGGCCAAAAACATTCAGTACTTC.

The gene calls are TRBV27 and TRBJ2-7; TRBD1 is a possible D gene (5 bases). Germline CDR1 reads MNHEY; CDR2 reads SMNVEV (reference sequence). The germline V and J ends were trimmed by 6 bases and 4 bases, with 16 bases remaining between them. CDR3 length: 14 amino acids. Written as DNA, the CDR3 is TGTGCCAGCAGCCTATCGCCAAGGGGTTACGAGCAGTACTTC. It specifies CASSLSPRGYEQYF.

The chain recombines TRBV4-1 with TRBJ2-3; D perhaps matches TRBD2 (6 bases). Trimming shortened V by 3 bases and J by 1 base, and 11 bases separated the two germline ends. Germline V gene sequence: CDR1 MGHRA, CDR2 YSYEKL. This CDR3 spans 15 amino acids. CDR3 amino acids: CASSQTSSGTDTQYF. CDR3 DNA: TGCGCCAGCAGCCAGACTAGTTCGGGCACAGATACGCAGTATTTT.

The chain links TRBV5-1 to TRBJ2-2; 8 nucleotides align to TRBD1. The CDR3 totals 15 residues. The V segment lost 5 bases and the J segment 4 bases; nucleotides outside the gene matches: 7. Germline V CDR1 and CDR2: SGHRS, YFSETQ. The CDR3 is CASSGQGSITGELFF. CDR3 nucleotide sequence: TGCGCCAGCAGTGGACAGGGAAGTATCACCGGGGAGCTGTTTTTT.

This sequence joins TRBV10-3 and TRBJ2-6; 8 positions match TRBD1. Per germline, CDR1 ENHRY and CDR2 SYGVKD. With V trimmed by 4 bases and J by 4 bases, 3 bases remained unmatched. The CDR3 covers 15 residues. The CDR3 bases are TGTGCCATCAGTGGGACAGGGTACGGGGCCAACGTCCTGACTTTC. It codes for CAISGTGYGANVLTF.

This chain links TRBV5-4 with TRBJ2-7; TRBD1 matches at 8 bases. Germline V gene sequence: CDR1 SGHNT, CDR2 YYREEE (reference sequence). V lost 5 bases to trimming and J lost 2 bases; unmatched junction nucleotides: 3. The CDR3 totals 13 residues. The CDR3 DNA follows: TGTGCCAGCAGACCGGGACAGGCCTACGAGCAGTACTTC. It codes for CASRPGQAYEQYF.

CDR3 protein: CASSVTSGSSYNEQFF. DNA of the CDR3: TGTGCCAGCAGCGTTACTAGCGGGAGCTCCTACAATGAGCAGTTCTTC. The chain is built from TRBV9 and TRBJ2-1; 11 positions match TRBD2. The CDR3 sequence is 16 residues long. Germline trimming cut 2 bases from V and 0 bases from J; bases unmatched to any gene: 1. CDR1 is SGDLS and CDR2 is YYNGEE in the germline V gene.

In nucleotides, the CDR3 is TGTGCCAGCAGCTTAAACAGGAACACTGAAGCTTTCTTT. Encoded protein: CASSLNRNTEAFF. This chain uses TRBV7-8 with TRBJ1-1; D is unclear. The CDR3 length is 13 residues. Between the trimmed V and J ends, which lost 2 bases and 1 base, there was a span of 5 bases. Germline-derived CDR1 and CDR2 are SGHVS and FQNEAQ.

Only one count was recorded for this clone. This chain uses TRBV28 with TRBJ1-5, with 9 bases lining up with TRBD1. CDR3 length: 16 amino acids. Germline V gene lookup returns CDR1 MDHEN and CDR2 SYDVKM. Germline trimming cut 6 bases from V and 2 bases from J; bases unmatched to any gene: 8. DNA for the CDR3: TGTGCCAGCAGCAGGGACAGGGATCGCGGCAATCAGCCCCAGCATTTT. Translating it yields CASSRDRDRGNQPQHF.

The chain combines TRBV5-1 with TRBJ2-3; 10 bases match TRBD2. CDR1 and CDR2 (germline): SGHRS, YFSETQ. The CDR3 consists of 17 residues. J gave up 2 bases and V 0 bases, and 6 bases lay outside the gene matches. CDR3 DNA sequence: TGCGCCAGCAGCTTGGTCCCGCTAGCGGGAGACACAGATACGCAGTATTTT. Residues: CASSLVPLAGDTDTQYF.

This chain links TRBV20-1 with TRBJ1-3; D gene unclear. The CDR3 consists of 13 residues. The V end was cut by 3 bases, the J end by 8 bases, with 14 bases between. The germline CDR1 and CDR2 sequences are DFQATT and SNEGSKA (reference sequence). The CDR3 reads CSASSSAGDTIYF. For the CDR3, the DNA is TGCAGTGCTAGTTCAAGTGCCGGGGACACCATATATTTT.

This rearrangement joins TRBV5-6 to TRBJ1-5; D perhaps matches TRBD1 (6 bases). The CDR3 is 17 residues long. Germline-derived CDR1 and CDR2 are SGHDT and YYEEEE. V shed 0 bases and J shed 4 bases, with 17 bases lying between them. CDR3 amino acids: CASSLVPGTRGNQPQHF. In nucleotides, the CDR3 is TGTGCCAGCAGCTTGGTACCCGGGACAAGGGGGAATCAGCCCCAGCATTTT.